The rows below give T cell receptor beta chains drawn from one sample of a study of cytomegalovirus exposure and HLA in healthy donors. Libraries were prepared by immunoSEQ multiplex PCR; TCRdb keeps only in-frame clonotypes and omits some of them. The sample comprises more than 110,000 clones, roughly three quarters of which are singletons, and 3% to 3.5% rests with the top ten. The sequenced sample consisted of PBMCs. The source is a female donor in good health and CMV-seronegative. CDR3s include the opening cysteine and the closing phenylalanine or tryptophan. Each record gives: CDR3 DNA, CDR3 protein, V gene, clone size, D gene, J gene, CDR3 length. The D gene is left open where the match is weak. Expanded clones are given a class, and other clones once, few, many or no size at all.

CDR3 DNA: TGTGCCAGCAGTACCCAAATAGGCTCTAGCAATGAGCAGTTCTTC
CDR3 protein: CASSTQIGSSNEQFF
V gene: TRBV2
clone size: -
D gene: -
J gene: TRBJ2-1
CDR3 length: 15

CDR3 DNA: TGTGCCAGCAGTTACTCGGTAGGGAGGAATGGCTACACCTTC
CDR3 protein: CASSYSVGRNGYTF
V gene: TRBV6-5
clone size: -
D gene: -
J gene: TRBJ1-2
CDR3 length: 14

CDR3 DNA: TGTGCCAGCAGCTCCCGCGGGACAGGGTACGAGCAGTACTTC
CDR3 protein: CASSSRGTGYEQYF
V gene: TRBV7-9
clone size: -
D gene: TRBD1
J gene: TRBJ2-7
CDR3 length: 14

CDR3 DNA: TGCGCCAGCAGTCATTTCCAGGGGAACACTGAAGCTTTCTTT
CDR3 protein: CASSHFQGNTEAFF
V gene: TRBV23-1
clone size: -
D gene: -
J gene: TRBJ1-1
CDR3 length: 14

CDR3 DNA: TGTGCCAGCTCACCGTCTGGGACAGATGAAGCTTTCTTT
CDR3 protein: CASSPSGTDEAFF
V gene: TRBV18
clone size: -
D gene: TRBD1
J gene: TRBJ1-1
CDR3 length: 13

CDR3 DNA: TGTGCCAGCAGCTTCCCGGCGGCTCCTGAGACCCAGTACTTC
CDR3 protein: CASSFPAAPETQYF
V gene: TRBV7-6
clone size: -
D gene: -
J gene: TRBJ2-5
CDR3 length: 14

CDR3 DNA: TGTGCCAGCAGTTTTACGAGGCGAGAGCAGTACTTC
CDR3 protein: CASSFTRREQYF
V gene: TRBV28
clone size: -
D gene: -
J gene: TRBJ2-7
CDR3 length: 12

CDR3 DNA: TGTGCCAGCAGGACCGGGACTAGCGGGAGGGCCAGGAGCACAGATACGCAGTATTTT
CDR3 protein: CASRTGTSGRARSTDTQYF
V gene: TRBV5-6
clone size: -
D gene: TRBD2
J gene: TRBJ2-3
CDR3 length: 19

CDR3 DNA: TGTGCCAGCAGCGCTAGCGGGGACGGGACCCAGTACTTC
CDR3 protein: CASSASGDGTQYF
V gene: TRBV11-3
clone size: -
D gene: TRBD2
J gene: TRBJ2-5
CDR3 length: 13

CDR3 DNA: TGTGCCAGCAGCAACTTCAGGGGCGGGGAGCTGTTTTTT
CDR3 protein: CASSNFRGGELFF
V gene: TRBV7-3
clone size: -
D gene: -
J gene: TRBJ2-2
CDR3 length: 13

CDR3 DNA: TGTGCCAGCAGGGGACAGGGCGTCGACGAGCAGTACTTC
CDR3 protein: CASRGQGVDEQYF
V gene: TRBV6-1
clone size: -
D gene: TRBD1
J gene: TRBJ2-7
CDR3 length: 13

CDR3 DNA: TGTGCCAGCAGCTTAGAGGAGGGCAGCTACAATGAGCAGTTCTTC
CDR3 protein: CASSLEEGSYNEQFF
V gene: TRBV11-2
clone size: few
D gene: -
J gene: TRBJ2-1
CDR3 length: 15

CDR3 DNA: TGCAGCGTGACCGGGACAAGCTACGAGCAGTACTTC
CDR3 protein: CSVTGTSYEQYF
V gene: TRBV29-1
clone size: -
D gene: -
J gene: TRBJ2-7
CDR3 length: 12

CDR3 DNA: TGTGCCAGCAGTCCTCCGGGACAGGGCAGCTCCTACGAGCAGTACTTC
CDR3 protein: CASSPPGQGSSYEQYF
V gene: TRBV27
clone size: -
D gene: TRBD1
J gene: TRBJ2-7
CDR3 length: 16

CDR3 DNA: TGTGCCAGCAGCCACCGGACAGGGGAGGGCTACACCTTC
CDR3 protein: CASSHRTGEGYTF
V gene: TRBV11-2
clone size: once
D gene: TRBD1
J gene: TRBJ1-2
CDR3 length: 13

CDR3 DNA: TGTGCCAGCAGTGAAGAGACTTACAGGCGAGCCTATGGCTACACCTTC
CDR3 protein: CASSEETYRRAYGYTF
V gene: TRBV2
clone size: -
D gene: -
J gene: TRBJ1-2
CDR3 length: 16

CDR3 DNA: TGTGCCAGCAGACCGACAGGGGGGGAGACCCAGTACTTC
CDR3 protein: CASRPTGGETQYF
V gene: TRBV7-2
clone size: -
D gene: TRBD1
J gene: TRBJ2-5
CDR3 length: 13

CDR3 DNA: TGTGCCAGCAGCTTTGGCCAAAATCAGCCCCAGCATTTT
CDR3 protein: CASSFGQNQPQHF
V gene: TRBV7-9
clone size: -
D gene: -
J gene: TRBJ1-5
CDR3 length: 13

CDR3 DNA: TGCAGCGTTGTTAGGGGCGGGGATGAAAAACTGTTTTTT
CDR3 protein: CSVVRGGDEKLFF
V gene: TRBV29-1
clone size: once
D gene: -
J gene: TRBJ1-4
CDR3 length: 13

CDR3 DNA: TGTGCCAGCAGCTTGGGAGCAGGAAGCACAGATACGCAGTATTTT
CDR3 protein: CASSLGAGSTDTQYF
V gene: TRBV5-4
clone size: once
D gene: -
J gene: TRBJ2-3
CDR3 length: 15

CDR3 DNA: TGTGCCAGCAGCCCTCGGGGACAGACCTATGGCTACACCTTC
CDR3 protein: CASSPRGQTYGYTF
V gene: TRBV11-3
clone size: -
D gene: TRBD1
J gene: TRBJ1-2
CDR3 length: 14

CDR3 DNA: TGTGCCAGCAGCTTAGGGGGCGGTAATCCTACGAGGCAGTACTTC
CDR3 protein: CASSLGGGNPTRQYF
V gene: TRBV7-2
clone size: -
D gene: -
J gene: TRBJ2-7
CDR3 length: 15

CDR3 DNA: TGTGCCAGTAGTCATCCCGGCGGGAATCAGCCCCAGCATTTT
CDR3 protein: CASSHPGGNQPQHF
V gene: TRBV19
clone size: -
D gene: -
J gene: TRBJ1-5
CDR3 length: 14

CDR3 DNA: TGTGCCAGTAGTAGGACTAGCGGGGGAGGCCAGACCCAGTACTTC
CDR3 protein: CASSRTSGGGQTQYF
V gene: TRBV19
clone size: -
D gene: TRBD2
J gene: TRBJ2-5
CDR3 length: 15

CDR3 DNA: TGTGCCAGCAGCTCCGGGACAGGGAACCCCTCTGGGGCCAACGTCCTGACTTTC
CDR3 protein: CASSSGTGNPSGANVLTF
V gene: TRBV5-5
clone size: -
D gene: TRBD1
J gene: TRBJ2-6
CDR3 length: 18

CDR3 DNA: TGCGCCAGGTTACAGGGCGGAGGCTACGAGCAGTACTTC
CDR3 protein: CARLQGGGYEQYF
V gene: TRBV10-1
clone size: few
D gene: -
J gene: TRBJ2-7
CDR3 length: 13

CDR3 DNA: TGTGCCAGCAGCACCGACAGGGGCACTGAAGCTTTCTTT
CDR3 protein: CASSTDRGTEAFF
V gene: TRBV7-2
clone size: few
D gene: TRBD1
J gene: TRBJ1-1
CDR3 length: 13

CDR3 DNA: TGCGCCAGCAGCCAAGAGGGGCTGAACACTGAAGCTTTCTTT
CDR3 protein: CASSQEGLNTEAFF
V gene: TRBV4-3
clone size: -
D gene: -
J gene: TRBJ1-1
CDR3 length: 14

CDR3 DNA: TGTGCCAGCTCCTGGACAGGGAACACCGGGGAGCTGTTTTTT
CDR3 protein: CASSWTGNTGELFF
V gene: TRBV2
clone size: -
D gene: TRBD1
J gene: TRBJ2-2
CDR3 length: 14

CDR3 DNA: TGTGCAAGTCGCTTTAGGGACAGGGACACCTATAATTCACCCCTCCACTTT
CDR3 protein: CASRFRDRDTYNSPLHF
V gene: TRBV12-2
clone size: -
D gene: -
J gene: TRBJ1-6
CDR3 length: 17

CDR3 DNA: TGTGCCACCGCCGCTGCAGGGTACCAAGAGACCCAGTACTTC
CDR3 protein: CATAAAGYQETQYF
V gene: TRBV28
clone size: -
D gene: -
J gene: TRBJ2-5
CDR3 length: 14

CDR3 DNA: TGTGCCAGCTGGTCGGGGAGCAATGAGCAGTTCTTC
CDR3 protein: CASWSGSNEQFF
V gene: TRBV6-5
clone size: -
D gene: -
J gene: TRBJ2-1
CDR3 length: 12

CDR3 DNA: TGTGCCAGTAGTGTGACAGGAGCCTACGAGCAGTACTTC
CDR3 protein: CASSVTGAYEQYF
V gene: TRBV19
clone size: few
D gene: -
J gene: TRBJ2-7
CDR3 length: 13

CDR3 DNA: TGTGCCAGCAGTTCAACTAGCGGGATAGGGTACGAGCAGTACTTC
CDR3 protein: CASSSTSGIGYEQYF
V gene: TRBV28
clone size: once
D gene: TRBD2
J gene: TRBJ2-7
CDR3 length: 15

CDR3 DNA: TGTGCCAGCAGCTCGGGACTTTTTAGCGAGCAGTACTTC
CDR3 protein: CASSSGLFSEQYF
V gene: TRBV7-2
clone size: -
D gene: -
J gene: TRBJ2-7
CDR3 length: 13

CDR3 DNA: TGTGCCTGGTCCCTACTAGGTTGGGATACGCAGTATTTT
CDR3 protein: CAWSLLGWDTQYF
V gene: TRBV30
clone size: once
D gene: -
J gene: TRBJ2-3
CDR3 length: 13

CDR3 DNA: TGTGCCAGCAGCCCCGGGACAGCTAGCACAGATACGCAGTATTTT
CDR3 protein: CASSPGTASTDTQYF
V gene: TRBV6-5
clone size: once
D gene: TRBD1
J gene: TRBJ2-3
CDR3 length: 15

CDR3 DNA: TGTGCCAGCAAATCGGGACTAGCGTACAATGAGCAGTTCTTC
CDR3 protein: CASKSGLAYNEQFF
V gene: TRBV6-5
clone size: -
D gene: TRBD2
J gene: TRBJ2-1
CDR3 length: 14

CDR3 DNA: TGTGCCAGCAGCTTGGATACCTACGAGCAGTACTTC
CDR3 protein: CASSLDTYEQYF
V gene: TRBV5-4
clone size: -
D gene: -
J gene: TRBJ2-7
CDR3 length: 12

CDR3 DNA: TGTGCCAGCAGCCCTAACTACGAGCAGTACTTC
CDR3 protein: CASSPNYEQYF
V gene: TRBV7-8
clone size: -
D gene: -
J gene: TRBJ2-7
CDR3 length: 11

CDR3 DNA: TGTGCCAGCAGAAGCGGGAGGAGCTCCTACGAGCAGTACTTC
CDR3 protein: CASRSGRSSYEQYF
V gene: TRBV2
clone size: -
D gene: TRBD2
J gene: TRBJ2-7
CDR3 length: 14

CDR3 DNA: TGTGCCAGCAGCCGAGCGGGAGGGAGCATTCAGTACTTC
CDR3 protein: CASSRAGGSIQYF
V gene: TRBV7-6
clone size: -
D gene: TRBD2
J gene: TRBJ2-4
CDR3 length: 13

CDR3 DNA: TGTGCCAGCAGAATCCCGGGACTAGCGCATGTGAATGAGCAGTTCTTC
CDR3 protein: CASRIPGLAHVNEQFF
V gene: TRBV6-6
clone size: -
D gene: TRBD2
J gene: TRBJ2-1
CDR3 length: 16

CDR3 DNA: TGTGCCAGCAGCGTCCAGGGGTCAGATACGCAGTATTTT
CDR3 protein: CASSVQGSDTQYF
V gene: TRBV9
clone size: -
D gene: -
J gene: TRBJ2-3
CDR3 length: 13

CDR3 DNA: TGTGCCAGCAGTACGACGGGCGGGACGCAGTATTTT
CDR3 protein: CASSTTGGTQYF
V gene: TRBV27
clone size: -
D gene: -
J gene: TRBJ2-3
CDR3 length: 12

CDR3 DNA: TGTGCCTGGAGTCCGCTAGCGGAAGGGGGAAGCGAGTTCTTC
CDR3 protein: CAWSPLAEGGSEFF
V gene: TRBV30
clone size: once
D gene: -
J gene: TRBJ2-1
CDR3 length: 14

CDR3 DNA: TGTGCCAGCAGCCGAACTGACTTGAGCTCTGGGGCCAACGTCCTGACTTTC
CDR3 protein: CASSRTDLSSGANVLTF
V gene: TRBV2
clone size: -
D gene: -
J gene: TRBJ2-6
CDR3 length: 17

CDR3 DNA: TGTGCCAGCAGATCCCCCACAGGGCTTCTCTACAATGAGCAGTTCTTC
CDR3 protein: CASRSPTGLLYNEQFF
V gene: TRBV27
clone size: -
D gene: -
J gene: TRBJ2-1
CDR3 length: 16

CDR3 DNA: TGTGCCAGTAGTATAGATCTTCCAGCCGGGGAGCTGTTTTTT
CDR3 protein: CASSIDLPAGELFF
V gene: TRBV19
clone size: -
D gene: -
J gene: TRBJ2-2
CDR3 length: 14

CDR3 DNA: TGTGCGCAGGGTCGGGATTCACCCCTCCACTTT
CDR3 protein: CAQGRDSPLHF
V gene: TRBV30
clone size: -
D gene: -
J gene: TRBJ1-6
CDR3 length: 11

CDR3 DNA: TGTGCCAGCAGCCGCCGGACAGGGGAGACAAACACCATATATTTT
CDR3 protein: CASSRRTGETNTIYF
V gene: TRBV11-3
clone size: -
D gene: TRBD1
J gene: TRBJ1-3
CDR3 length: 15